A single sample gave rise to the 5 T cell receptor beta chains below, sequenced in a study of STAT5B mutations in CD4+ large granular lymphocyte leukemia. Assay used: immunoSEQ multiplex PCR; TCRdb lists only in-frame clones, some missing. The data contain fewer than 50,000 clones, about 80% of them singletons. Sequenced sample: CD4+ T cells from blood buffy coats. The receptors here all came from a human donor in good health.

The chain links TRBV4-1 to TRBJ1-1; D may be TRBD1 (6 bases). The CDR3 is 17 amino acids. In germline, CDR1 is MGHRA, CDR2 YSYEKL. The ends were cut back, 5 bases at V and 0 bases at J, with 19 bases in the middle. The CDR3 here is CASSSRGGGLLNTEAFF. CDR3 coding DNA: TGCGCCAGCAGCTCGCGAGGGGGGGGACTTCTGAACACTGAAGCTTTCTTT.

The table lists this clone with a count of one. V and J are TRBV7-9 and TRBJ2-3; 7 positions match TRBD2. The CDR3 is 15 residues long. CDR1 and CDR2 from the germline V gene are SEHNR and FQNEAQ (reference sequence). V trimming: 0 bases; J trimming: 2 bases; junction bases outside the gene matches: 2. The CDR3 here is CASSLAGGSTDTQYF. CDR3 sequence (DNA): TGTGCCAGCAGCTTAGCGGGGGGGTCCACAGATACGCAGTATTTT.

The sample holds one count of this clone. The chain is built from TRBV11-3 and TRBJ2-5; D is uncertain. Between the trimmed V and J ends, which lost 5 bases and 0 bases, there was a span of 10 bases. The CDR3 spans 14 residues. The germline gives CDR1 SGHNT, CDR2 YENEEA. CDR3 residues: CASSPQINQETQYF. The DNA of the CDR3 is TGTGCCAGCAGCCCTCAGATAAACCAAGAGACCCAGTACTTC.

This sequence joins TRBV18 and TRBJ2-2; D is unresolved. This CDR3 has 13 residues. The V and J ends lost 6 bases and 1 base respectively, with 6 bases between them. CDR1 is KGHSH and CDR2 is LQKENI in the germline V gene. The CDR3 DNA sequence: TGTGCCAGCTCCTCAGGGAACACCGGGGAGCTGTTTTTT. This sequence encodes CASSSGNTGELFF.

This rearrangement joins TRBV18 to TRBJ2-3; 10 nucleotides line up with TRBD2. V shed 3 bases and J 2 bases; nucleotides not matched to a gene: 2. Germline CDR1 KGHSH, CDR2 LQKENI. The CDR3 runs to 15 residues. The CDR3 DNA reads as TGTGCCAGCTCACCGACTAGCGGGTACACAGATACGCAGTATTTT. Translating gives CASSPTSGYTDTQYF.